Sequencing of this T cell receptor (beta chain) was carried out in a study of shared T cell receptors in the human thymus. Assay: immunoSEQ multiplex PCR; the TCRdb copy retains only in-frame clones and omits some. Here the sample spans approximately 760,000 clones, roughly 85% being singletons. This CDR3 spans 17 amino acids. Trimming stripped 4 bases from V and 2 bases from J, with 21 bases between. Germline V gene data show CDR1 as GTSNPN and CDR2 as SVGIG (reference sequence). The data were also submitted as part of a second study, on human thymus T cells.

This sequence originates from a girl under three years old with a congenital heart defect. Material: thymocytes. The V gene is TRBV30, the J gene TRBJ1-3; unclear D gene. CDR3 amino acids: CAWKRPDQRSPGNTIYF. The CDR3 DNA is TGTGCCTGGAAGCGGCCTGACCAACGGTCTCCTGGAAACACCATATATTTT. The full variable domain, with the rest looked up from reference TRBV30 and TRBJ1-3, is SQTIHQWPATLVQPVGSPLSLECTVEGTSNPNLYWYRQAAGRGLQLLFYSVGIGQISSEVPQNLSASRPQDRQFILSSKKLLLSDSGFYLCAWKRPDQRSPGNTIYFGEGSWLTVV.